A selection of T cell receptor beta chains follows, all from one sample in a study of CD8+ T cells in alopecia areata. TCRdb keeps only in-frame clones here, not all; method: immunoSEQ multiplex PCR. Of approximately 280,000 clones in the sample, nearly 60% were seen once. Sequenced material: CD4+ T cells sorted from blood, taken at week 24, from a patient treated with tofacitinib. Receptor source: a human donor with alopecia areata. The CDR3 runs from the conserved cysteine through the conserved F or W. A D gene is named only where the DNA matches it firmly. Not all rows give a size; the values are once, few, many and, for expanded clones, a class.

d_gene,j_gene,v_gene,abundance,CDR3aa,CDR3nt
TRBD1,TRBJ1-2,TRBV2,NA,CASSEQGQGFGYTF,TGTGCCAGCAGTGAACAGGGACAGGGGTTTGGCTACACCTTC
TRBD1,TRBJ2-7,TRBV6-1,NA,CASVTGTDYEQYF,TGTGCCAGCGTTACCGGGACAGACTACGAGCAGTACTTC
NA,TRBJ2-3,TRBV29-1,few,CSVGGGGKDTQYF,TGCAGCGTTGGTGGCGGGGGCAAGGATACGCAGTATTTT
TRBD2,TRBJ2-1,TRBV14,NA,CASSQLTAGGHYNEQFF,TGTGCCAGCAGCCAATTAACGGCGGGGGGCCACTACAATGAGCAGTTCTTC
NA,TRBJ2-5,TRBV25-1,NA,CASSESRIIETQYF,TGTGCCAGCAGTGAATCTCGAATTATAGAGACCCAGTACTTC
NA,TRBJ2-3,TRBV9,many,CASSVGLDTQYF,TGTGCCAGCAGCGTAGGCCTAGATACGCAGTATTTT
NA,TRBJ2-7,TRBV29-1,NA,CSVSLSSYEQYF,TGCAGCGTGAGCCTCAGCTCCTACGAGCAGTACTTC
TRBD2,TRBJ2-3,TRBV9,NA,CASSVAAGGRDTQYF,TGTGCCAGCAGCGTAGCAGCGGGGGGGCGGGATACGCAGTATTTT
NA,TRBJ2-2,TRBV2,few,CASSERTTRNTGELFF,TGTGCCAGCAGTGAAAGGACAACGCGCAACACCGGGGAGCTGTTTTTT
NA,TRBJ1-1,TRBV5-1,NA,CASSLGEGRTEAFF,TGCGCCAGCAGCTTAGGAGAGGGGAGGACTGAAGCTTTCTTT
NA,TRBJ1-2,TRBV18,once,CASSPLPDDYGYTF,TGTGCCAGCTCACCACTCCCGGACGACTATGGCTACACCTTC
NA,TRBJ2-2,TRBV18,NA,CASSREQGAPGELFF,TGTGCCAGCTCACGCGAACAGGGAGCCCCCGGGGAGCTGTTTTTT
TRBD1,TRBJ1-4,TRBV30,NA,CAWSVPTGGAGNEKLFF,TGTGCCTGGAGTGTACCCACAGGGGGCGCGGGGAACGAAAAACTGTTTTTT
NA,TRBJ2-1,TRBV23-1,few,CASSQSTNEQFF,TGCGCCAGCAGTCAATCTACGAATGAGCAGTTCTTC
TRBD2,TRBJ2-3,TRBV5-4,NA,CASSLEVLAGDTQYF,TGTGCCAGCAGCTTGGAGGTTTTAGCGGGGGATACGCAGTATTTT
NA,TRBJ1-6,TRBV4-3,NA,CASSQLQGENSPLHF,TGCGCCAGCAGCCAGCTCCAGGGAGAAAATTCACCCCTCCACTTT
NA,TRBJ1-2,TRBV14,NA,CASSQDRLGYTF,TGTGCCAGCAGCCAAGATCGCCTTGGCTACACCTTC
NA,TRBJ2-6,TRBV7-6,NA,CASSSPFSGANVLTF,TGTGCCAGCAGCTCCCCCTTCTCTGGGGCCAACGTCCTGACTTTC
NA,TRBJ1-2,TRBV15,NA,CATSRRGLTTAGYTF,TGTGCCACCAGCAGGAGAGGACTAACCACAGCGGGCTACACCTTC
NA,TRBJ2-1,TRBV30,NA,CAWSVRRSYNEQFF,TGTGCCTGGAGTGTCCGGAGATCCTACAATGAGCAGTTCTTC
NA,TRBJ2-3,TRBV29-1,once,CSTRGAVGLDTQYF,TGCAGCACCAGGGGGGCAGTCGGTTTAGATACGCAGTATTTT
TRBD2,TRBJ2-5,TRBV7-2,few,CASTLGTRGRAETQYF,TGTGCCAGCACCCTCGGGACTAGGGGGAGAGCGGAGACCCAGTACTTC
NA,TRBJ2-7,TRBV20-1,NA,CSAKGRGHF,TGCAGTGCTAAGGGCAGGGGCCACTTC
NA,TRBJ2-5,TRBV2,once,CASRTDQETQYF,TGTGCCAGCAGGACAGACCAAGAGACCCAGTACTTC
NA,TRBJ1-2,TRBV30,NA,CAWKGTNYGYTF,TGTGCCTGGAAAGGGACTAACTATGGCTACACCTTC
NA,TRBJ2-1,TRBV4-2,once,CASSQDASNEQFF,TGTGCCAGCAGCCAAGATGCTAGTAATGAGCAGTTCTTC
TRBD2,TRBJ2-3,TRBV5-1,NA,CASSLGSGGRDTQYF,TGCGCCAGCAGCCTCGGTAGCGGGGGGCGAGATACGCAGTATTTT
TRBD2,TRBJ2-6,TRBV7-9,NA,CASSLASGGRNSGANVLTF,TGTGCCAGCAGCTTAGCCAGCGGGGGCCGCAATTCTGGGGCCAACGTCCTGACTTTC
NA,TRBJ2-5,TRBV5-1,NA,CASRGQGQSQETQYF,TGCGCCAGCAGGGGTCAAGGACAGTCCCAAGAGACCCAGTACTTC
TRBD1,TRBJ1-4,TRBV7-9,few,CASSLTGVGEKLFF,TGTGCCAGCAGCTTGACAGGGGTTGGGGAAAAACTGTTTTTT
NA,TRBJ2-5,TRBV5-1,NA,CASSPRYQETQYF,TGCGCCAGCAGTCCCCGGTACCAAGAGACCCAGTACTTC
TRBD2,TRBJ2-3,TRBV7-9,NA,CASSLDSGTSGSTDTQYF,TGTGCCAGCAGCTTAGACTCCGGGACTAGCGGGAGCACAGATACGCAGTATTTT
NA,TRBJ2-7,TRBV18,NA,CASSKTVSNYEQYF,TGTGCCAGCTCAAAAACGGTCAGTAACTACGAGCAGTACTTC
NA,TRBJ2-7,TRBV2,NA,CASTGLGSYEQYF,TGTGCCAGCACCGGACTTGGCTCCTACGAGCAGTACTTC
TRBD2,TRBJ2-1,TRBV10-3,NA,CAISTPGLAVYNEQFF,TGTGCCATCAGTACTCCTGGACTAGCGGTCTACAATGAGCAGTTCTTC
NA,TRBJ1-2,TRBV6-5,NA,CASSYSLGHSYGYTF,TGTGCCAGCAGTTATTCTTTGGGGCACAGCTATGGCTACACCTTC
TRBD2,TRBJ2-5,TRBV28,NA,CASSSPLLAVQETQYF,TGTGCCAGCAGTTCACCTCTACTAGCGGTCCAAGAGACCCAGTACTTC
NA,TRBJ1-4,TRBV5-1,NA,CASCHLDSLNEKLFF,TGCGCCAGCTGCCATCTGGACAGCCTAAATGAAAAACTGTTTTTT
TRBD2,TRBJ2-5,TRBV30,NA,CAWSSTLGGGQETQYF,TGTGCCTGGAGTTCTACATTGGGCGGGGGACAAGAGACCCAGTACTTC
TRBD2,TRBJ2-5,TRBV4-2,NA,CASSPRGGRSGGGAETQYF,TGTGCCAGCAGCCCCAGGGGTGGCCGTAGCGGCGGGGGGGCGGAGACCCAGTACTTC
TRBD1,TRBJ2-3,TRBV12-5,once,CASGWDRGTDTQYF,TGTGCTAGTGGTTGGGACAGGGGCACAGATACGCAGTATTTT
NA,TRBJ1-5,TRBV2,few,CASRSISNQPQHF,TGTGCCAGCCGGAGTATTAGCAATCAGCCCCAGCATTTT
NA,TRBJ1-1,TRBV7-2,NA,CASSSLGTFNTEAFF,TGTGCCAGCAGCTCCCTAGGGACGTTCAACACTGAAGCTTTCTTT
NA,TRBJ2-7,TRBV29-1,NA,CSVFYEQYF,TGCAGCGTTTTCTACGAGCAGTACTTC
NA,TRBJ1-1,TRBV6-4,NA,CASMKAFF,TGTGCCAGCATGAAAGCTTTCTTT
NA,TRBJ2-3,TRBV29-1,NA,CSERTASTDTQYF,TGCAGCGAGCGGACAGCCAGCACAGATACGCAGTATTTT
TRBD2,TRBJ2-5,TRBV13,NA,CASSGLAQETQYF,TGTGCCAGCAGCGGACTAGCGCAAGAGACCCAGTACTTC
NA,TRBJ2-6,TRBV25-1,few,CASRTTSGANVLTF,TGTGCCAGCAGAACGACCTCTGGGGCCAACGTCCTGACTTTC
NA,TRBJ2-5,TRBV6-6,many,CATEPGHSLQETQYF,TGTGCCACCGAACCGGGACACAGCTTACAAGAGACCCAGTACTTC
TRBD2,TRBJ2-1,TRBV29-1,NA,CSVETSGAYNEQFF,TGCAGCGTGGAGACTAGCGGGGCCTACAATGAGCAGTTCTTC
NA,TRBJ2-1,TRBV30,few,CAWSPGLGTNNEQFF,TGTGCCTGGAGCCCTGGATTAGGGACCAACAATGAGCAGTTCTTC
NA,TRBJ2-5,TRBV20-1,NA,CSTGREETQYF,TGCAGTACAGGGAGGGAGGAGACCCAGTACTTC
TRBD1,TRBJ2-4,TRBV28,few,CASSLTATGTAYF,TGTGCCAGCAGTTTAACGGCGACAGGGACGGCGTACTTC
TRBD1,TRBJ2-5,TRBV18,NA,CASSPARTGFKTQYF,TGTGCCAGCTCACCAGCTAGGACAGGGTTCAAGACCCAGTACTTC
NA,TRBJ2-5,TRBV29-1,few,CSVGPGPLPKTQYF,TGCAGCGTTGGCCCGGGACCATTGCCGAAGACCCAGTACTTC
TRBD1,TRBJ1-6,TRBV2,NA,CASTSYRGEAPLHF,TGTGCCAGCACCTCATACAGGGGAGAGGCACCCCTCCACTTT
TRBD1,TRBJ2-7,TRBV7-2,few,CASSLDRDSASYEQYF,TGTGCCAGCAGCTTAGACAGGGACAGTGCCTCGTACGAGCAGTACTTC
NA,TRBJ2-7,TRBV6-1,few,CASIKAGLMSYEQYF,TGTGCCAGCATAAAGGCCGGACTTATGTCCTACGAGCAGTACTTC
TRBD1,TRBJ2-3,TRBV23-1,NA,CASSRQGLSTDTQYF,TGCGCCAGCAGCCGACAGGGCCTAAGCACAGATACGCAGTATTTT
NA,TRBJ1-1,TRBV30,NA,CAWSDTTEAFF,TGTGCCTGGAGCGACACCACTGAAGCTTTCTTT